This T cell receptor (beta chain) was sequenced for a study of naive CD8 T cells in extremely preterm neonates. Study-wide points: Preterm neonate repertoires were significantly less rich by iChao1 than others. CDR3 nucleotide sharing was approximately 2.8% in preterm, about 0.37% term, around 0.03% children, more than 0.008% adults.

The germline V and J ends were trimmed by 8 bases and 5 bases, with 9 bases remaining between them. This CDR3 region has 11 residues. Germline values: CDR1 MNHEY, CDR2 SMNVEV (reference sequence). Note on this clone: Its matching antigen is unknown.

Profiled with immunoSEQ multiplex PCR; TCRdb holds only in-frame clones, not every one. Here the sample spans approximately 7,000 clones, more than 85% being singletons. Cord blood came from elective full-term cesareans at 37-41 weeks without labor or membrane rupture. Mothers with known HIV infection were excluded. Live Annexin V-negative naive CD3+CD8+CD45RA+CCR7+ T cells were sorted. The TCR originated in a newborn in good health. The source material was naive CD8+ T cells from cord blood. This rearrangement joins TRBV27 to TRBJ1-1, with D perhaps TRBD1 (5 bases). The CDR3 loop reads CASVGGTEAFF. The CDR3 DNA reads as TGTGCCAGCGTCGGGGGGACTGAAGCTTTCTTT.